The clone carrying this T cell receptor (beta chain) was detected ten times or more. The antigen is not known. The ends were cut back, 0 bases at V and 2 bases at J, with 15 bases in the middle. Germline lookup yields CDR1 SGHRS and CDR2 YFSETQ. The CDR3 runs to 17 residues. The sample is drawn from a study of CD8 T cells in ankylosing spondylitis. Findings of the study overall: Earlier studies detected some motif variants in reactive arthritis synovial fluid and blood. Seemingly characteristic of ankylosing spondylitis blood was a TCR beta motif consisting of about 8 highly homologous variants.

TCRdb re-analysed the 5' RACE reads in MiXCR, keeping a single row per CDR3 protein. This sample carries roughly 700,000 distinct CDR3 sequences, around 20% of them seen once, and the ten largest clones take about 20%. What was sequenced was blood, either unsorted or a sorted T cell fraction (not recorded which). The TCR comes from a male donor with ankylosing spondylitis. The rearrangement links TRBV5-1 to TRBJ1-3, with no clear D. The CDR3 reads CASSLETPGLPGNTIYF. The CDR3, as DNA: TGCGCCAGCAGCTTGGAAACTCCGGGCCTCCCTGGAAACACCATATATTTT.